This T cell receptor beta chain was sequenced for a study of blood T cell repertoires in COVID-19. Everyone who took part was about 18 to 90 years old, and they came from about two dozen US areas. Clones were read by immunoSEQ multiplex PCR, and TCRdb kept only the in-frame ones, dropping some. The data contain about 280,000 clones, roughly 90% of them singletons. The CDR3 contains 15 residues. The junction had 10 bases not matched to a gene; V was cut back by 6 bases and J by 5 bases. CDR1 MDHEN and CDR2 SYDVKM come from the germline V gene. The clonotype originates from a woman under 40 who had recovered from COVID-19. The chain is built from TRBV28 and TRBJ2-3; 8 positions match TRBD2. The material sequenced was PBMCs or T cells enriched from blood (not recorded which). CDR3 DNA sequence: TGTGCCAGCAGCACCGGGGGGGGGATGGGAGATACGCAGTATTTT. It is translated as CASSTGGGMGDTQYF.